These 10 T cell receptor beta chains were all obtained from the same sample, sequenced in a study of blood T cell repertoires in COVID-19. The assay was immunoSEQ multiplex PCR, and TCRdb's table has in-frame clones only and misses some. The sample carries fewer than 200,000 clones, 75% to 90% recorded once. The material sequenced was peripheral blood. The receptors were gathered from an older woman with acute or convalescent COVID-19.

V and J are TRBV28 and TRBJ1-2; D remains ambiguous. The CDR3 has 13 residues. Trimming took off 3 bases at V and 4 bases at J, with 9 bases between the two ends. Germline lookup yields CDR1 MDHEN and CDR2 SYDVKM. The CDR3 reads CASSFGQAYGYTF. In DNA form, the CDR3 reads TGTGCCAGCAGTTTTGGGCAGGCCTATGGCTACACCTTC.

This clone was detected once. The J gene is TRBJ2-1, the V gene TRBV6-5; unclear D gene. The CDR3 length is 12 residues. Germline V gives CDR1 MNHEY, CDR2 SVGAGI. The ends were cut back, 4 bases at V and 12 bases at J, with 13 bases in the middle. CDR3 amino acids: CASSSPVGRQFF. The CDR3 nucleotides are TGTGCCAGCAGTTCCCCAGTTGGGCGGCAGTTCTTC.

The chain couples TRBV19 to TRBJ2-1; TRBD1 matches 11 bases. The CDR3 is made up of 16 amino acids. With 4 bases clipped from V and 8 bases from J, the junction kept 10 bases outside the gene matches. CDR1 LNHDA and CDR2 SQIVND come from the germline V gene (reference sequence). This CDR3 reads CASSTTGQGAVYEQFF. CDR3 bases: TGTGCCAGTAGTACGACCGGACAGGGGGCCGTTTATGAGCAGTTCTTC. Supplemented by reference TRBV19 and TRBJ2-1, the full variable domain reads DGGITQSPKYLFRKEGQNVTLSCEQNLNHDAMYWYRQDPGQGLRLIYYSQIVNDFQKGDIAEGYSVSREKKESFPLTVTSAQKNPTAFYLCASSTTGQGAVYEQFFGPGTRLTVL.

This clone was observed once. This sequence joins TRBV19 and TRBJ1-6, with a possible D match to TRBD1 (5 bases). In germline, CDR1 is LNHDA, CDR2 SQIVND (reference sequence). The V gene lost 1 base and the J gene lost 5 bases, with 9 bases spanning the gap. The length of the CDR3 is 15 residues. CDR3 sequence reads: CASSIVDTNNSPLHF. Written as DNA, the CDR3 is TGTGCCAGTAGTATAGTGGACACCAATAATTCACCCCTCCACTTT.

The J gene is TRBJ1-3, the V gene TRBV30, with D perhaps matching TRBD1 (6 bases). The V gene lost 2 bases and the J gene lost 0 bases, with 14 bases spanning the gap. The CDR3 consists of 16 residues. Germline V CDR1 and CDR2: GTSNPN, SVGIG (reference sequence). CDR3 sequence reads: CAWSMTTGYSGNTIYF. CDR3 coding DNA: TGTGCCTGGAGTATGACGACAGGCTACTCTGGAAACACCATATATTTT.

This clone was seen just once. This chain connects TRBV9 to TRBJ2-3; weak D call: TRBD2 (6 bases). Germline CDR1 is SGDLS and CDR2 is YYNGEE. V was trimmed by 0 bases and J by 1 base, leaving 15 bases between them. The length of the CDR3 is 17 residues. In DNA, the CDR3 is TGTGCCAGCAGCGTAGATAACTATCCGGGGGGCACAGATACGCAGTATTTT. As protein: CASSVDNYPGGTDTQYF.

V is TRBV7-6 and J is TRBJ2-2, with 9 positions matching TRBD1. V gave up 5 bases and J gave up 7 bases; unmatched junction bases: 8. Germline assignment: CDR1 SGHVS and CDR2 FNYEAQ. This CDR3 has 15 residues. CDR3 coding DNA: TGTGCCAGCAGCCCCCCGGGACAGGGTAACGGGGAGCTGTTTTTT. This sequence encodes CASSPPGQGNGELFF. The full variable domain, in which reference TRBV7-6 and TRBJ2-2 provide the parts outside the CDR3, is GAGVSQSPRYKVTKRGQDVALRCDPISGHVSLYWYRQALGQGPEFLTYFNYEAQQDKSGLPNDRFSAERPEGSISTLTIQRTEQRDSAMYRCASSPPGQGNGELFFGEGSRLTVL.

This clone has a single count. The chain is built from TRBV9 and TRBJ1-2; the D is unclear. The CDR3 spans 13 residues. V lost 3 bases and J 4 bases, leaving 10 bases between the germline ends. Germline V gene sequence: CDR1 SGDLS, CDR2 YYNGEE. CDR3 coding DNA: TGTGCCAGCAGCGCATCAACTCTCTATGGCTACACCTTC. This codes for CASSASTLYGYTF.

The chain has TRBV6-5 and TRBJ2-1; 14 positions match TRBD2. Germline CDR1 and CDR2: MNHEY and SVGAGI. This CDR3 comprises 15 residues. Trimming cost V 5 bases and J 8 bases; bases outside gene matches: 5. CDR3 coding DNA: TGTGCCAGCAGTCCGGGACTAGCGGGAGTCGATGAGCAGTTCTTC. Translation gives CASSPGLAGVDEQFF.

The V gene is TRBV7-9, the J gene TRBJ2-2; the match to TRBD2 covers 8 bases. The trim removed 1 base at V and 4 bases at J, leaving 5 bases unmatched. Germline V CDR1 and CDR2: SEHNR, FQNEAQ (reference sequence). The CDR3 sequence is 16 residues long. CDR3: CASSLVGSGATGELFF. CDR3 nucleotides: TGTGCCAGCAGCTTAGTGGGTAGCGGGGCCACCGGGGAGCTGTTTTTT.